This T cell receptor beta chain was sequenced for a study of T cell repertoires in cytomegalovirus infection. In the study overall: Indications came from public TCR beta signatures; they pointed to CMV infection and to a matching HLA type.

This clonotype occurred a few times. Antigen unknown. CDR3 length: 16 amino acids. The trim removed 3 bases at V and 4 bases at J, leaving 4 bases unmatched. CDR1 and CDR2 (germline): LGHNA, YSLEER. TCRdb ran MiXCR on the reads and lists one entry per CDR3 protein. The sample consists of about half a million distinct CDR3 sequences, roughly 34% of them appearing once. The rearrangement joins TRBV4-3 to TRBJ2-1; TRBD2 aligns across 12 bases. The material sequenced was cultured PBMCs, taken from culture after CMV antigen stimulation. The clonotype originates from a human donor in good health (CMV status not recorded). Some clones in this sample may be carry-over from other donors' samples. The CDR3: CASSQKLAGGYNEQFF. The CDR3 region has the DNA TGCGCCAGCAGCCAGAAGCTAGCGGGAGGGTACAATGAGCAGTTCTTC.